Sequencing of this TCR beta chain was carried out in a study of blood T cell repertoires in COVID-19. Sequenced by immunoSEQ multiplex PCR; TCRdb stores in-frame clones only, minus some. This repertoire shows some 150,000 clones, around four fifths found once; its top ten account for under 3%. Germline-derived CDR1 and CDR2 are SGDLS and YYNGEE. Unmatched junction bases numbered 11, after V lost 3 bases and J lost 0 bases. The CDR3 totals 19 residues. This TCR derives from a middle-aged woman with active or convalescent COVID-19. Sequencing input: peripheral blood. V and J are TRBV9 and TRBJ2-1; 11 positions match TRBD2. CDR3 protein: CASSDPGTSGRASYNEQFF. As DNA, the CDR3 is TGTGCCAGCAGCGACCCAGGGACTAGCGGTCGAGCCTCCTACAATGAGCAGTTCTTC. Based on the CDR3 plus reference TRBV9 and TRBJ2-1, the full variable domain is DSGVTQTPKHLITATGQRVTLRCSPRSGDLSVYWYQQSLDQGLQFLIQYYNGEERAKGNILERFSAQQFPDLHSELNLSSLELGDSALYFCASSDPGTSGRASYNEQFFGPGTRLTVL.